What follows are 28 T cell receptor beta chains derived from one specimen sequenced in a study of blood T cell repertoires in COVID-19 (dated by TCRdb to 2020 to 2021). Preparation of the library involved the immunoSEQ multiplex PCR assay. Held by TCRdb, this immuneACCESS table contains in-frame sequences only and omits some clones. Under half of the omission traces to an unresolved V gene where checked; the cause of the rest is unknown. Counted in this sample were approximately 240,000 clones; nearly 90% of them appeared once. 2% to 2.5% of the sample comes from the top ten. The sample comprised peripheral blood. These receptor sequences come from a woman in her thirties or forties who had recovered from COVID-19.

This rearrangement joins TRBV9 to TRBJ1-6; D might be TRBD1 (6 bases). The length of the CDR3 is 15 residues. Looked up from germline, CDR1 is SGDLS and CDR2 is YYNGEE. V shed 0 bases and J shed 7 bases, with 11 bases lying between them. This CDR3 is CASSVGLQGNSPLHF. The DNA for the CDR3 is TGTGCCAGCAGCGTAGGCTTACAGGGCAATTCACCCCTCCACTTT.

The chain joins TRBV2 to TRBJ2-7; TRBD1 matches 8 bases. The V segment lost 2 bases and the J segment 3 bases; nucleotides outside the gene matches: 6. CDR1 SNHLY and CDR2 FYNNEI come from the germline V gene. CDR3 length: 15 amino acids. The CDR3 protein is CASSESSGQGYEQYF. Here the CDR3 DNA reads TGTGCCAGCAGTGAAAGTTCAGGACAGGGCTACGAGCAGTACTTC.

The chain uses TRBV6-5 and TRBJ2-5; D possibly corresponds to TRBD2 (6 bases). The V and J ends lost 3 bases and 4 bases respectively, with 12 bases between them. This CDR3 contains 14 residues. Germline CDR1 is MNHEY and CDR2 is SVGAGI. The CDR3 DNA reads as TGTGCCAGCAGTTATGGGGGGAATGGAGAGACCCAGTACTTC. Protein sequence: CASSYGGNGETQYF.

The rearrangement links TRBV18 to TRBJ2-7; 8 nucleotides agree with TRBD1. This CDR3 has 14 residues. Germline V gene data show CDR1 as KGHSH and CDR2 as LQKENI. V was clipped by 6 bases and J by 3 bases; unmatched bases: 7. CDR3 DNA sequence: TGTGCCAGCTCCTGGGGCGGACAGGGCTACGAGCAGTACTTC. This encodes CASSWGGQGYEQYF. Using reference TRBV18 and TRBJ2-7 for the parts outside the CDR3, the full variable domain is NAGVMQNPRHLVRRRGQEARLRCSPMKGHSHVYWYRQLPEEGLKFMVYLQKENIIDESGMPKERFSAEFPKEGPSILRIQQVVRGDSAAYFCASSWGGQGYEQYFGPGTRLTVT.

This sequence joins TRBV5-1 and TRBJ2-7; 10 bases match TRBD2. The V and J ends lost 0 bases and 6 bases, in that order; junction bases with no gene match: 6. CDR3 length: 15 amino acids. Germline V CDR1 and CDR2: SGHRS, YFSETQ. The chain's CDR3 is CASSLVASGGFEQYF. DNA of the CDR3: TGCGCCAGCAGCTTGGTTGCTAGCGGGGGTTTCGAGCAGTACTTC. The full variable domain, its missing parts supplied by reference TRBV5-1 and TRBJ2-7, is KAGVTQTPRYLIKTRGQQVTLSCSPISGHRSVSWYQQTPGQGLQFLFEYFSETQRNKGNFPGRFSGRQFSNSRSEMNVSTLELGDSALYLCASSLVASGGFEQYFGPGTRLTVT.

V gene TRBV5-1 combines with J gene TRBJ2-7; a weak D match, TRBD1 (5 bases). There are 12 residues in the CDR3. The V gene lost 4 bases and the J gene lost 6 bases, with 11 bases spanning the gap. The germline V gene has CDR1 SGHRS and CDR2 YFSETQ. The CDR3, as DNA: TGCGCCAGCAGCGACAGCATTAGCGAGCAGTACTTC. Its translation is CASSDSISEQYF.

The chain joins TRBV7-9 to TRBJ2-7; 8 bases align to TRBD2. Trimming at V came to 5 bases and at J to 3 bases, leaving 15 bases not matched to a gene. Germline values: CDR1 SEHNR, CDR2 FQNEAQ (reference sequence). The CDR3 loop spans 17 amino acids. CDR3 DNA: TGTGCCAGCAGCCCCCTCACCGATAGCGGGATGTACTACGAGCAGTACTTC. Its translation is CASSPLTDSGMYYEQYF.

In its sample, this clone was seen a few times. CDR3 sequence: CASSHDRPYEQYF. For the CDR3, the DNA is TGTGCCAGCAGCCACGACAGGCCCTACGAGCAGTACTTC. The chain carries TRBV3-1 (or the pseudogene TRBV3-2) and TRBJ2-7; tentative D call: TRBD1 (6 bases). The CDR3 runs to 13 residues. Looked up from germline, CDR1 is LGHDT and CDR2 is YNNKEL (reference sequence). V was shortened by 3 bases and J by 2 bases, with 8 bases between the two germline ends.

This chain joins TRBV5-1 and TRBJ2-7; 10 bases match TRBD1. V was clipped by 3 bases and J by 4 bases; unmatched bases: 7. CDR1 is SGHRS and CDR2 is YFSETQ in the germline V gene. This CDR3 region has 15 residues. CDR3 amino acids: CASSSVRQGAYEQYF. Here the CDR3 DNA reads TGCGCCAGCAGCTCTGTACGACAGGGGGCTTACGAGCAGTACTTC.

This clone was detected only a few times. This chain links TRBV7-3 with TRBJ2-1; TRBD2 matches at 8 bases. Per the germline V gene, CDR1 is SGHTA and CDR2 is FQGTGA. V shed 0 bases, J shed 8 bases, and the junction held 6 bases outside the gene matches. The CDR3 has 15 amino acids. CDR3 bases: TGTGCCAGCAGCTTAACAGTAGCGGGATTTTATGAGCAGTTCTTC. This encodes CASSLTVAGFYEQFF.

This clone was detected a few times. The V call is TRBV19, the J call TRBJ1-4, with D maybe TRBD1 (5 bases). In germline, CDR1 is LNHDA, CDR2 SQIVND (reference sequence). There are 14 residues in the CDR3. The ends were cut back, 5 bases at V and 2 bases at J, with 9 bases in the middle. CDR3 sequence reads: CASSPTVTNEKLFF. CDR3 nucleotides: TGTGCCAGTAGTCCGACAGTCACTAATGAAAAACTGTTTTTT.

CDR3 nucleotide sequence: TGTGCCAGCAGCTACCGGACAGGGGCGGGTTATGGCTACACCTTC. Protein product: CASSYRTGAGYGYTF. This sequence joins TRBV27 and TRBJ1-2, with TRBD1 matching over 9 bases. Germline values: CDR1 MNHEY, CDR2 SMNVEV (reference sequence). The CDR3 has 15 residues. Trimming at V came to 6 bases and at J to 5 bases, leaving 10 bases not matched to a gene.

The J gene is TRBJ1-4, the V gene TRBV3-1 (or the pseudogene TRBV3-2); D uncertain. The germline gives CDR1 LGHDT, CDR2 YNNKEL (reference sequence). V lost 2 bases and J lost 6, with 13 bases in between. The CDR3 is made up of 15 amino acids. The CDR3 DNA reads as TGTGCCAGCAGCCAATGGAGGGAGCGTGATGAAAAACTGTTTTTT. It encodes CASSQWRERDEKLFF.

The genes are TRBV5-1 and TRBJ2-1; D is unclear. The CDR3 consists of 15 residues. The germline V and J ends were trimmed by 0 bases and 4 bases, with 11 bases remaining between them. Germline assignment: CDR1 SGHRS and CDR2 YFSETQ. DNA for the CDR3: TGCGCCAGCAGCTTGGCCGCGACATTTTACAATGAGCAGTTCTTC. It translates to CASSLAATFYNEQFF.

This clone was seen once. This chain links TRBV27 with TRBJ1-6; TRBD1 agrees at 8 bases. The CDR3 totals 14 residues. Trimming removed 3 bases from V and 9 bases from J; junction bases left unmatched: 4. CDR1 is MNHEY and CDR2 is SMNVEV in the germline V gene (reference sequence). The CDR3 nucleotides are TGTGCCAGCAGTTTGACAGGGGCGGGTTCACCCCTCCACTTT. It specifies CASSLTGAGSPLHF.

The rearrangement links TRBV15 to TRBJ2-5; D is perhaps TRBD1 (6 bases). V was trimmed by 2 bases and J by 5 bases, leaving 12 bases between them. CDR3 size: 14 residues. Germline V lookup: CDR1 LNHNV, CDR2 YYDKDF (reference sequence). CDR3 DNA: TGTGCCACCAGCAGACAGGGGTCTATTGAGACCCAGTACTTC. It yields the protein CATSRQGSIETQYF.

The chain recombines TRBV7-2 with TRBJ2-2, with a weak D call TRBD2 (5 bases). CDR3 size: 15 residues. Germline V gene sequence: CDR1 SGHTA, CDR2 FQGNSA. V shed 1 base and J shed 5 bases, with 11 bases lying between them. DNA for the CDR3: TGTGCCAGCAGCTTAGGGGTTGAGGGAACCGGGGAGCTGTTTTTT. Protein product: CASSLGVEGTGELFF.

The chain links TRBV27 to TRBJ2-3, with D possibly TRBD1 on 6 matching bases. This CDR3 comprises 12 residues. Trimming removed 4 bases from V and 6 bases from J, with 8 bases in between. Germline V CDR1 and CDR2: MNHEY, SMNVEV (reference sequence). The CDR3 region is CASSSQGDTQYF. The CDR3 coding sequence is TGTGCCAGCAGTTCGCAGGGGGATACGCAGTATTTT.

The chain employs TRBV7-2 and TRBJ2-3, with a tentative D call TRBD1 (6 bases). This CDR3 contains 16 residues. With 1 base removed from V and 0 bases from J, the gap between germline ends came to 11 bases. Germline V gene sequence: CDR1 SGHTA, CDR2 FQGNSA. CDR3 nucleotide sequence: TGTGCCAGCAGCTTAGGTCAGGGGTTAAGCACAGATACGCAGTATTTT. This gives the protein CASSLGQGLSTDTQYF.

The chain employs TRBV7-9 and TRBJ1-4; 7 bases line up with TRBD1. The CDR3 has 14 residues. CDR1 is SEHNR, CDR2 FQNEAQ, per germline (reference sequence). The J segment lost 8 bases and the V segment lost 3 bases, leaving 6 bases of the junction unmatched. CDR3 bases: TGTGCCAGCAGCTTCCAGACAGGGAGAGAAAAACTGTTTTTT. Translated, it gives CASSFQTGREKLFF.

The chain combines TRBV29-1 with TRBJ2-1; no firm D call. Germline CDR1 SQVTM, CDR2 ANQGSEA. V lost 6 bases, J lost 5 bases, and 14 bases lay in between. The CDR3 runs 13 residues. The CDR3 DNA reads TGCAGCGTCTCCTTTCCCCCTAACAATGAGCAGTTCTTC. Residues: CSVSFPPNNEQFF.

This chain connects TRBV5-6 to TRBJ1-2, with a tentative D call TRBD1 (5 bases). The CDR3 consists of 17 residues. The germline V and J ends were trimmed by 4 bases and 2 bases, with 21 bases remaining between them. The germline CDR1 and CDR2 sequences are SGHDT and YYEEEE. The CDR3: CASSSIPGITINYGYTF. The DNA of the CDR3 is TGTGCCAGCAGCAGTATTCCAGGGATCACCATAAACTATGGCTACACCTTC.

In this sample, this clone turned up a few times. The J gene is TRBJ1-3, the V gene TRBV30, with TRBD1 identical over 8 bases. The CDR3 runs to 13 residues. In germline, CDR1 is GTSNPN, CDR2 SVGIG (reference sequence). V shed 2 bases, J shed 6 bases, and the junction held 3 bases outside the gene matches. CDR3 bases: TGTGCCTGGAGTCCAGGGGGCGAAAACACCATATATTTT. Protein: CAWSPGGENTIYF.

The chain carries TRBV25-1 and TRBJ2-3, with 9 bases fitting TRBD1. This CDR3 is 17 amino acids long. V was clipped by 4 bases and J by 3 bases; unmatched bases: 11. Germline V gene data show CDR1 as MGHDK and CDR2 as SYGVNS. The CDR3 is CASSAWDRAVSTDTQYF. Here the CDR3 DNA reads TGTGCCAGCAGTGCCTGGGACAGGGCGGTTAGTACAGATACGCAGTATTTT.

V gene TRBV6-6 combines with J gene TRBJ2-7, with TRBD2 matching over 10 bases. The germline V gene encodes CDR1 MNHNY and CDR2 SVGAGI (reference sequence). The CDR3 extends over 16 amino acids. Trimming at V came to 6 bases and at J to 0 bases, leaving 8 bases not matched to a gene. CDR3 DNA sequence: TGTGCCAGCAGCCCACTTAGCGGGAGGAACTCCTACGAGCAGTACTTC. Protein: CASSPLSGRNSYEQYF.

This chain links TRBV15 with TRBJ2-7, with 9 bases aligning to TRBD1. The CDR3 is made up of 15 amino acids. Looked up from germline, CDR1 is LNHNV and CDR2 is YYDKDF (reference sequence). V trimming: 5 bases; J trimming: 5 bases; junction bases outside the gene matches: 10. The CDR3 reads CATSGGQGNVDEQYF. The DNA for the CDR3 is TGTGCCACCAGCGGTGGACAGGGGAATGTCGACGAGCAGTACTTC.

V and J are TRBV29-1 and TRBJ1-4, with a possible D match to TRBD1 (6 bases). The CDR3 totals 12 residues. V lost 7 bases to trimming and J lost 7 bases, with 13 bases between them. Germline CDR1 reads SQVTM; CDR2 reads ANQGSEA. As DNA, the CDR3 is TGCAGCGCGACAGGCGCCGGTGAAAAACTGTTTTTT. It specifies CSATGAGEKLFF.

The V and J genes are TRBV27 and TRBJ2-2; a weak D match, TRBD2 (5 bases). Germline lookup yields CDR1 MNHEY and CDR2 SMNVEV (reference sequence). The CDR3 spans 19 residues. V dropped 0 bases and J dropped 3 bases, with 20 bases sitting between them. CDR3 sequence (DNA): TGTGCCAGCAGTTTATCGTCTCCGGGATCACTAGTGTACACCGGGGAGCTGTTTTTT. Amino acids: CASSLSSPGSLVYTGELFF.